Listed here are 31 T cell receptor beta chains from one sample, sequenced in a study of blood T cell repertoires in COVID-19. Method: immunoSEQ multiplex PCR; TCRdb's copy keeps in-frame clones and lacks some. Of about 110,000 clones in the sample, 65% to 80% were seen once. The sequencing sample was made of peripheral blood. The receptors originated from a woman aged 70-85 years with acute or convalescent COVID-19.

This sequence joins TRBV7-9 and TRBJ2-3, with 12 bases that match TRBD2. The CDR3 has 17 residues. V lost 5 bases to trimming and J lost 1 base; unmatched junction nucleotides: 7. Germline loops: CDR1 SEHNR, CDR2 FQNEAQ (reference sequence). Here the CDR3 reads CASSVLAGGPGTDTQYF. The CDR3 DNA reads TGTGCCAGCAGCGTTCTAGCGGGGGGGCCGGGCACAGATACGCAGTATTTT.

The chain is built from TRBV5-4 and TRBJ1-6; 12 nucleotides align to TRBD1. Germline V gene data show CDR1 as SGHNT and CDR2 as YYREEE (reference sequence). V lost 4 bases and J lost 10; bases outside the gene matches: 18. This CDR3 spans 19 amino acids. CDR3 sequence: CASSVGPGTGGWPMSPLHF. Here the CDR3 DNA reads TGTGCCAGCAGCGTCGGTCCCGGGACAGGGGGCTGGCCAATGTCACCCCTCCACTTT.

The J gene is TRBJ2-1, the V gene TRBV12-5; 10 bases map to TRBD1. The CDR3 is 17 residues long. Germline V gene data show CDR1 as LGHNT and CDR2 as FRNRAP. The trim removed 1 base at V and 8 bases at J, leaving 11 bases unmatched. CDR3 nucleotide sequence: TGTGCTAGTGGTTTGGCCGCCGGGACAGGGGTAATCGATGAGCAGTTCTTC. Protein: CASGLAAGTGVIDEQFF.

The rearrangement joins TRBV6-5 to TRBJ2-1; D may be TRBD2 (6 bases). This CDR3 is built from 15 residues. Germline V gene sequence: CDR1 MNHEY, CDR2 SVGAGI. V was clipped by 5 bases and J by 5 bases, with 16 bases between them. The CDR3 protein is CASSPRGTGDNEQFF. CDR3 in DNA: TGTGCCAGCAGTCCCCGCGGGACGGGAGACAATGAGCAGTTCTTC.

This clone was observed a handful of times. The chain couples TRBV9 to TRBJ1-6; no definite D call. Trimming stripped 0 bases from V and 0 bases from J, with 7 bases between. Germline lookup yields CDR1 SGDLS and CDR2 YYNGEE. This CDR3 contains 16 residues. The CDR3 nucleotides are TGTGCCAGCAGCGTAGGCAGAAGCTCCTATAATTCACCCCTCCACTTT. Residues: CASSVGRSSYNSPLHF.

This sequence joins TRBV28 and TRBJ2-5; tentatively, D is TRBD2 (6 bases). This CDR3 has 14 amino acids. CDR1 and CDR2 (germline): MDHEN, SYDVKM. Trimming pared 6 bases from V and 1 base from J, leaving 12 bases between. The CDR3 nucleotides are TGTGCCAGCAGACCCGACGGGGGCCAAGAGACCCAGTACTTC. This gives the protein CASRPDGGQETQYF.

The J gene is TRBJ1-1, the V gene TRBV3-1 (or the pseudogene TRBV3-2); 7 bases map to TRBD1. Germline CDR1 reads LGHDT; CDR2 reads YNNKEL (reference sequence). This CDR3 is built from 15 residues. V dropped 5 bases and J dropped 0; count of bases not matched to a gene: 6. The CDR3 nucleotides read TGTGCCAGCAGCTACCGGACAGGTTTGAACACTGAAGCTTTCTTT. Amino acid sequence: CASSYRTGLNTEAFF.

J is TRBJ2-3 and V is TRBV2; the match to TRBD2 covers 7 bases. Germline CDR1 SNHLY, CDR2 FYNNEI. Trimming took 4 bases from V and 3 from J; bases not matched to a gene: 7. The CDR3 runs to 15 residues. The CDR3 DNA sequence: TGTGCCAGCAGTGGACGGGGGAGGGGTACAGATACGCAGTATTTT. Encoded protein: CASSGRGRGTDTQYF.

V usage is TRBV3-1 (or the pseudogene TRBV3-2) and J usage is TRBJ1-2, with 10 bases matching TRBD1. V shed 5 bases and J 8 bases; nucleotides not matched to a gene: 11. The germline V gene has CDR1 LGHDT and CDR2 YNNKEL (reference sequence). CDR3 length: 15 residues. The CDR3 region is CASSRAGTGVKGYTF. CDR3 coding DNA: TGTGCCAGCAGCAGGGCCGGGACAGGGGTTAAAGGCTACACCTTC.

V and J are TRBV25-1 and TRBJ2-5; the D gene is possibly TRBD2 (7 bases). The CDR3 is made up of 14 amino acids. Germline V gene data show CDR1 as MGHDK and CDR2 as SYGVNS. The V and J ends lost 6 bases and 4 bases respectively, with 15 bases between them. The CDR3 reads CASSPARGAETQYF. The CDR3 DNA reads as TGTGCCAGCAGCCCCGCCCGGGGGGCAGAGACCCAGTACTTC.

J is TRBJ1-5 and V is TRBV20-1; TRBD1 aligns across 7 bases. The germline CDR1 and CDR2 sequences are DFQATT and SNEGSKA (reference sequence). The V segment lost 3 bases and the J segment 5 bases; nucleotides outside the gene matches: 7. This CDR3 has 14 amino acids. CDR3 protein: CSASGWDRDQPQHF. CDR3 DNA sequence: TGCAGTGCTAGTGGGTGGGACAGAGATCAGCCCCAGCATTTT.

This clone occurred once. The chain employs TRBV23-1 and TRBJ2-5, with TRBD1 matching over 9 bases. TRBV23-1 is marked as an open reading frame, function uncertain. The CDR3 spans 14 residues. V gave up 3 bases and J gave up 5 bases; unmatched junction bases: 4. CDR3 in DNA: TGCGCCAGCAGTCAGGGACAGGGCGGCGAGACCCAGTACTTC. Translating gives CASSQGQGGETQYF.

The rearrangement uses TRBV2 and TRBJ1-5; D gene uncertain. Germline V gives CDR1 SNHLY, CDR2 FYNNEI. The CDR3 loop spans 12 amino acids. V was shortened by 6 bases and J by 9 bases, with 12 bases between the two germline ends. The DNA for the CDR3 is TGTGCCAGCAGCCCCACGCCGGGGCCCCAGCATTTT. Encoded protein: CASSPTPGPQHF.

J is TRBJ2-3 and V is TRBV18; possibly TRBD1 for D (5 bases). CDR1 is KGHSH and CDR2 is LQKENI in the germline V gene. Trimming shortened V by 2 bases and J by 2 bases, and 17 bases separated the two germline ends. This CDR3 spans 17 amino acids. The CDR3 region is CASSPSERREATDTQYF. CDR3 DNA: TGTGCCAGCTCACCAAGCGAACGCAGGGAAGCCACAGATACGCAGTATTTT.

J is TRBJ1-1 and V is TRBV5-1; TRBD1 aligns across 8 bases. Germline V lookup: CDR1 SGHRS, CDR2 YFSETQ. J was trimmed by 4 bases and V by 4 bases; bases with no gene match: 9. This CDR3 has 15 amino acids. CDR3 sequence (DNA): TGCGCCAGCAGCCCCCGACAGGGGCTGGGCACTGAAGCTTTCTTT. Translated, it gives CASSPRQGLGTEAFF. The complete variable domain, with remaining parts taken from reference TRBV5-1 and TRBJ1-1, reads KAGVTQTPRYLIKTRGQQVTLSCSPISGHRSVSWYQQTPGQGLQFLFEYFSETQRNKGNFPGRFSGRQFSNSRSEMNVSTLELGDSALYLCASSPRQGLGTEAFFGQGTRLTVV.

The chain has TRBV5-1 and TRBJ2-1, with TRBD1 matching over 7 bases. This CDR3 has 15 residues. The V segment lost 1 base and the J segment 8 bases; nucleotides outside the gene matches: 9. Germline V CDR1 and CDR2: SGHRS, YFSETQ. Here the CDR3 reads CASSLLGGLGYEQFF. In DNA, the CDR3 is TGCGCCAGCAGCTTGTTAGGGGGCCTCGGCTATGAGCAGTTCTTC. Full variable domain (rest looked up from reference TRBV5-1 and TRBJ2-1): KAGVTQTPRYLIKTRGQQVTLSCSPISGHRSVSWYQQTPGQGLQFLFEYFSETQRNKGNFPGRFSGRQFSNSRSEMNVSTLELGDSALYLCASSLLGGLGYEQFFGPGTRLTVL.

For the CDR3, the DNA is TGTGCCAGCAGTGTCCCGGGGTCCAATGAGCAGTTCTTC. Encoded protein: CASSVPGSNEQFF. The chain has TRBV6-4 and TRBJ2-1, with D possibly matching TRBD2 (5 bases). V lost 4 bases to trimming and J lost 6 bases, with 10 bases between them. The CDR3 has 13 residues. The V gene's germline CDR1 is MRHNA and CDR2 SNTAGT.

The chain combines TRBV5-4 with TRBJ1-3; TRBD1 matches 10 bases. Germline V gene sequence: CDR1 SGHNT, CDR2 YYREEE (reference sequence). The CDR3 runs to 16 residues. V shed 4 bases, J shed 2 bases, and the junction held 6 bases outside the gene matches. CDR3 in amino acids: CASSLPDRGTGNTIYF. The CDR3 region has the DNA TGTGCCAGCAGCCTCCCGGACAGGGGGACTGGAAACACCATATATTTT.

The DNA for the CDR3 is TGTGCCAGCAGTTACGGGACAGGGCAAGAGACCCAGTACTTC. Translated: CASSYGTGQETQYF. The rearrangement uses TRBV6-5 and TRBJ2-5; 9 nucleotides match TRBD1. There are 14 residues in the CDR3. With 2 bases clipped from V and 2 bases from J, the junction kept 0 bases outside the gene matches. The germline V gene encodes CDR1 MNHEY and CDR2 SVGAGI.

The chain links TRBV5-1 to TRBJ2-2; 8 bases are shared with TRBD1. Germline V lookup: CDR1 SGHRS, CDR2 YFSETQ. Trimming at V came to 5 bases and at J to 7 bases, leaving 10 bases not matched to a gene. The CDR3 extends over 15 amino acids. DNA for the CDR3: TGCGCCAGCAGTATGGGGCAGGGGGCGTTCGGGGAGCTGTTTTTT. This codes for CASSMGQGAFGELFF.

This clone appeared a few times. J is TRBJ1-2 and V is TRBV12-3 or TRBV12-4, with 9 bases lining up with TRBD1. This CDR3 has 13 amino acids. With V trimmed by 7 bases and J by 5 bases, 5 bases remained unmatched. This chain's CDR3 is CASIQTGGYGYTF. CDR3 nucleotide sequence: TGTGCCAGCATCCAGACAGGGGGTTATGGCTACACCTTC.

The chain couples TRBV10-3 to TRBJ1-1; 8 nucleotides line up with TRBD1. The CDR3 is made up of 15 amino acids. The ends lost 0 bases at V and 4 bases at J; junction bases unmatched: 4. CDR1 is ENHRY, CDR2 SYGVKD, per germline. CDR3 DNA: TGTGCCATCAGTGAGTCTAGGGACAGGACCACTGAAGCTTTCTTT. It translates to CAISESRDRTTEAFF.

The rearrangement links TRBV4-2 to TRBJ1-1; possibly TRBD1 for D (6 bases). Trimming took 0 bases from V and 4 from J, leaving 18 bases between them. This CDR3 has 17 residues. Germline V gives CDR1 LGHNA, CDR2 YNFKEQ. CDR3 in DNA: TGTGCCAGCAGCCAAGAACTCCGCCCTACAGGGAGCACTGAAGCTTTCTTT. Its protein is CASSQELRPTGSTEAFF.

V usage is TRBV13 and J usage is TRBJ1-2, with 8 bases matching TRBD1. Germline trimming cut 1 base from V and 7 bases from J; bases unmatched to any gene: 8. The CDR3 totals 15 residues. Germline loops: CDR1 PRHDT, CDR2 FYEKMQ (reference sequence). As DNA, the CDR3 is TGTGCCAGCAGCTTAGACCGCAGGGGGCGCGGTGGCTACACCTTC. This translates into CASSLDRRGRGGYTF.

For this clone: Other DNA sequences in the sample encode the same CDR3. The chain carries TRBV5-1 and TRBJ1-6; TRBD1 might be the D (6 bases). Germline V gene sequence: CDR1 SGHRS, CDR2 YFSETQ. Trimming took off 3 bases at V and 0 bases at J, with 10 bases between the two ends. The CDR3 extends over 16 amino acids. The chain's CDR3 is CASSSTGSSYNSPLHF. In DNA, the CDR3 is TGCGCCAGCAGCTCCACAGGGAGCTCCTATAATTCACCCCTCCACTTT.

The table lists this clone with a count of one. This chain joins TRBV19 and TRBJ2-1; 7 nucleotides line up with TRBD2. The CDR3 sequence is 16 residues long. V lost 7 bases to trimming and J lost 1 base; unmatched junction nucleotides: 10. From germline, CDR1 is LNHDA and CDR2 SQIVND (reference sequence). For the CDR3, the DNA is TGTGCCAGTAAACGCGGGAGCTTGGGGTCCTACAATGAGCAGTTCTTC. It translates to CASKRGSLGSYNEQFF.

This clone has a handful of counts. The chain combines TRBV3-1 (or the pseudogene TRBV3-2) with TRBJ2-1; 15 nucleotides match TRBD2. The CDR3 covers 16 residues. Trimming took 6 bases from V and 7 from J; bases not matched to a gene: 7. CDR1 and CDR2 from the germline V gene are LGHDT and YNNKEL (reference sequence). CDR3 nucleotides: TGTGCCAGCAGTCGGACTAGCGGGGGGGCCACGAATGAGCAGTTCTTC. This translates into CASSRTSGGATNEQFF.

V and J are TRBV7-6 and TRBJ2-2; 16 bases fit TRBD2. The CDR3 extends over 18 amino acids. Per germline, CDR1 SGHVS and CDR2 FNYEAQ. V lost 5 bases to trimming and J lost 4 bases; unmatched junction nucleotides: 7. CDR3 loop: CASSPGLAGGSGTGELFF. The CDR3 nucleotides read TGTGCCAGCAGCCCGGGACTAGCGGGGGGGTCGGGCACCGGGGAGCTGTTTTTT. Using reference TRBV7-6 and TRBJ2-2 for the parts outside the CDR3, the full variable domain is GAGVSQSPRYKVTKRGQDVALRCDPISGHVSLYWYRQALGQGPEFLTYFNYEAQQDKSGLPNDRFSAERPEGSISTLTIQRTEQRDSAMYRCASSPGLAGGSGTGELFFGEGSRLTVL.

The chain employs TRBV7-2 and TRBJ1-1, with D perhaps matching TRBD1 (6 bases). Trimming shortened V by 1 base and J by 3 bases, and 15 bases separated the two germline ends. The CDR3 has 16 amino acids. Looked up from germline, CDR1 is SGHTA and CDR2 is FQGNSA. This chain's CDR3 is CASSLEAGRGYTEAFF. The CDR3 bases are TGTGCCAGCAGCTTAGAGGCCGGGAGGGGGTACACTGAAGCTTTCTTT.

V is TRBV5-1 and J is TRBJ2-7; D is ambiguous. CDR1 and CDR2 from the germline V gene are SGHRS and YFSETQ. The CDR3 consists of 16 residues. Trimming took off 4 bases at V and 5 bases at J, with 22 bases between the two ends. CDR3 amino acids: CASSILTESAAHEQYF. As DNA, the CDR3 is TGCGCCAGCAGCATCCTCACGGAGTCGGCGGCCCACGAGCAGTACTTC.

The V and J genes are TRBV4-1 and TRBJ2-7; D is undetermined. V lost 0 bases and J lost 2, with 5 bases in between. The CDR3 length is 13 residues. Germline CDR1 is MGHRA and CDR2 is YSYEKL. The CDR3 nucleotides read TGCGCCAGCAGCCAAGAGCAGGCCTACGAGCAGTACTTC. Translation: CASSQEQAYEQYF.